This T cell receptor beta chain emerged from a study of PD-1 blockade in classical Hodgkin lymphoma. Time point indicated: cycle 4 day 1 (C4D1), after five to seven weeks of nivolumab. Relapses following autologous stem cell transplantation were seen in all patients, with brentuximab vedotin exposure varying. This clone was observed a single time. Here immunoSEQ multiplex PCR was the method, and the copy in TCRdb shows in-frame clones only, minus some. The table records 100,000 or so clones, 89% of them present only once. Trimming pared 0 bases from V and 2 bases from J, leaving 14 bases between. The CDR3 has 16 amino acids. CDR1 is LGHNA, CDR2 YSLEER, per germline.

The clonotype originates from a human donor with classical Hodgkin lymphoma. The sample consisted of peripheral blood mononuclear cells (PBMCs), taken before the fourth cycle of nivolumab. The chain is built from TRBV4-3 and TRBJ2-7; tentative D call: TRBD1 (7 bases). CDR3 nucleotides: TGCGCCAGCAGCCAAGATCAGGGGGGCTTCGCCTACGAGCAGTACTTC. Translation: CASSQDQGGFAYEQYF.